A single sample gave rise to the 19 T cell receptor beta chains below, sequenced in a study of T cell responses to AZD1222 COVID-19 vaccine. The method was immunoSEQ multiplex PCR; TCRdb's version includes in-frame clones alone and lacks a portion of them. The repertoire consists of around 130,000 clones, with under 95% occurring once and the leading ten covering more than 4.5%. Sequenced here: peripheral blood, sampled on day 0 of AZD1222 vaccination. Source of these receptors: an adult in good health.

The gene calls are TRBV3-1 (or the pseudogene TRBV3-2) and TRBJ1-5; D possibly corresponds to TRBD1 (5 bases). V was trimmed by 1 base and J by 7 bases, leaving 11 bases between them. The CDR3 is made up of 14 amino acids. Germline CDR1 LGHDT, CDR2 YNNKEL (reference sequence). Here the CDR3 DNA reads TGTGCCAGCAGCCAAGGGATGGGGGGACAGCCCCAGCATTTT. Residues: CASSQGMGGQPQHF.

The table lists this clone with a count of one. The CDR3 DNA follows: TGTGCCAGCAGTGTCCCCGGGACAGGGGTCGAGCAGTACTTC. The encoded protein is CASSVPGTGVEQYF. The rearrangement uses TRBV28 and TRBJ2-7, with TRBD1 identical over 10 bases. Germline assignment: CDR1 MDHEN and CDR2 SYDVKM. The CDR3 sequence is 14 residues long. V trimming: 5 bases; J trimming: 6 bases; junction bases outside the gene matches: 7.

CDR3: CASSLGPGGAQHF. CDR3 nucleotides: TGTGCCAGCAGCTTAGGCCCAGGGGGAGCCCAGCATTTT. The chain carries TRBV13 and TRBJ1-5; 7 bases match TRBD1. The CDR3 sequence is 13 residues long. Looked up from germline, CDR1 is PRHDT and CDR2 is FYEKMQ (reference sequence). V was clipped by 0 bases and J by 11 bases; unmatched bases: 4.

The V and J genes are TRBV14 and TRBJ2-2; no reliable D call. The V gene's germline CDR1 is SGHDN and CDR2 FVKESK. Trimming took off 0 bases at V and 0 bases at J, with 8 bases between the two ends. CDR3 size: 16 residues. CDR3 residues: CASSQDGATNTGELFF. In DNA form, the CDR3 reads TGTGCCAGCAGCCAAGATGGCGCCACGAACACCGGGGAGCTGTTTTTT.

The rearrangement joins TRBV24-1 to TRBJ2-7; TRBD2 is a possible D gene (5 bases). The V gene's germline CDR1 is KGHDR and CDR2 SFDVKD. The CDR3 has 11 residues. The V gene lost 5 bases and the J gene lost 5 bases, with 6 bases spanning the gap. CDR3 residues: CATSAGNEQYF. The DNA for the CDR3 is TGTGCCACCAGTGCGGGGAACGAGCAGTACTTC.

This chain joins TRBV2 and TRBJ1-5; TRBD1 matches 10 bases. Losses at the gene ends were 4 bases for V and 12 bases for J; bases not matched to a gene: 12. This CDR3 contains 15 residues. Germline values: CDR1 SNHLY, CDR2 FYNNEI. Here the CDR3 reads CASSGDRGAVRRQHF. The CDR3 bases are TGTGCCAGCAGTGGGGACAGGGGCGCGGTAAGGCGCCAGCATTTT.

The chain joins TRBV6-6 to TRBJ1-5; D unclear. Germline values: CDR1 MNHNY, CDR2 SVGAGI (reference sequence). V was pared by 3 bases and J by 2 bases, with 8 bases between. The CDR3 length is 14 residues. The CDR3 bases are TGTGCCAGCAGTTATAGTGTAGGCAATCAGCCCCAGCATTTT. Amino acids: CASSYSVGNQPQHF.

The chain recombines TRBV12-5 with TRBJ2-7; the D call may be TRBD1 or TRBD2 (6 bases each). The V gene lost 3 bases and the J gene lost 7 bases, with 13 bases spanning the gap. Germline assignment: CDR1 LGHNT and CDR2 FRNRAP. The CDR3 contains 13 residues. The CDR3 DNA sequence: TGTGCTAGTGGTTTTGGTAGAGGGGGGGAGCAGTACTTC. It is translated as CASGFGRGGEQYF.

This sequence joins TRBV12-3 or TRBV12-4 and TRBJ1-2; 8 positions agree with TRBD1. The CDR3 length is 13 residues. V dropped 5 bases and J dropped 3; count of bases not matched to a gene: 2. The CDR3 here is CASSPGGYYGYTF. The CDR3, as DNA: TGTGCCAGCAGTCCAGGGGGCTACTATGGCTACACCTTC.

The chain recombines TRBV5-4 with TRBJ1-2; D is possibly TRBD1 (6 bases). This CDR3 comprises 14 residues. From germline, CDR1 is SGHNT and CDR2 YYREEE (reference sequence). Deletions cut 1 base from V and 2 bases from J, with 9 bases between. The CDR3 loop is CASSLTGTNYGYTF. CDR3 sequence (DNA): TGTGCCAGCAGCTTGACAGGGACGAACTATGGCTACACCTTC.

The chain joins TRBV5-1 to TRBJ2-1; D tentatively fits TRBD1 or TRBD2 (6 bases each). CDR3 size: 11 residues. Germline V gene data show CDR1 as SGHRS and CDR2 as YFSETQ. V shed 8 bases and J shed 9 bases, with 12 bases lying between them. The CDR3 loop reads CASQRGAEQFF. The CDR3 nucleotides read TGCGCCAGTCAGAGGGGGGCTGAGCAGTTCTTC.

The rearrangement joins TRBV6-6 to TRBJ1-2; TRBD1 agrees at 8 bases. V lost 2 bases and J lost 4; bases outside the gene matches: 3. This CDR3 has 14 amino acids. Germline V gene sequence: CDR1 MNHNY, CDR2 SVGAGI (reference sequence). The CDR3 region has the DNA TGTGCCAGCAGTTACCGGACAGGGACCTATGGCTACACCTTC. It yields the protein CASSYRTGTYGYTF.

This rearrangement joins TRBV19 to TRBJ1-1; no definite D call. The CDR3 is 13 amino acids. V lost 3 bases and J lost 7, with 12 bases in between. Germline V gene data show CDR1 as LNHDA and CDR2 as SQIVND (reference sequence). The CDR3: CASSIPDGLEAFF. For the CDR3, the DNA is TGTGCCAGTAGTATCCCTGACGGACTTGAAGCTTTCTTT.

The chain carries TRBV20-1 and TRBJ2-3, with D unresolved. Trimming pared 0 bases from V and 6 bases from J, leaving 4 bases between. Per germline, CDR1 DFQATT and CDR2 SNEGSKA (reference sequence). This CDR3 has 11 residues. The CDR3 DNA is TGCAGTGCTAGAGATAGGGATACGCAGTATTTT. Amino acids: CSARDRDTQYF.

This chain connects TRBV14 to TRBJ1-6; 7 nucleotides line up with TRBD1. CDR1 SGHDN and CDR2 FVKESK come from the germline V gene. This CDR3 region has 15 residues. Trimming at V came to 0 bases and at J to 7 bases, leaving 3 bases not matched to a gene. The CDR3 DNA is TGTGCCAGCAGCCAAGAGCCAGGGGGAAATTCACCCCTCCACTTT. It yields the protein CASSQEPGGNSPLHF.

The chain uses TRBV5-1 and TRBJ1-6; 7 nucleotides agree with TRBD1. V dropped 7 bases and J dropped 6; count of bases not matched to a gene: 7. Germline CDR1 SGHRS, CDR2 YFSETQ. The CDR3 runs to 14 residues. In nucleotides, the CDR3 is TGCGCCAGCTCCCAGTCAGGGGGTAATTCACCCCTCCACTTT. This encodes CASSQSGGNSPLHF.

This clone was detected only once. CDR3 amino acids: CASSDRDTSGNTIYF. For the CDR3, the DNA is TGTGCCAGCTCAGACCGGGACACTTCTGGAAACACCATATATTTT. This chain connects TRBV18 to TRBJ1-3; a possible D gene is TRBD1 (6 bases). This CDR3 comprises 15 residues. In germline, CDR1 is KGHSH, CDR2 LQKENI. The V end lost 5 bases, the J end lost 1 base, and 12 bases lay between the germline ends.

The chain has TRBV29-1 and TRBJ1-2; TRBD1 might be the D (5 bases). V was cut by 3 bases and J by 3 bases, with 8 bases left in between. The germline V gene encodes CDR1 SQVTM and CDR2 ANQGSEA. This CDR3 is built from 12 residues. The CDR3 loop reads CSVDGGYYGYTF. CDR3 in DNA: TGCAGCGTTGATGGGGGATACTATGGCTACACCTTC.

CDR3 coding DNA: TGTGCCAGCAGCCAAGATTTCACCCCAGATGGCTACACCTTC. It translates to CASSQDFTPDGYTF. This chain uses TRBV14 with TRBJ1-2, with unresolved D. The CDR3 totals 14 residues. V was shortened by 0 bases and J by 6 bases, with 11 bases between the two germline ends. Germline V gene lookup returns CDR1 SGHDN and CDR2 FVKESK.